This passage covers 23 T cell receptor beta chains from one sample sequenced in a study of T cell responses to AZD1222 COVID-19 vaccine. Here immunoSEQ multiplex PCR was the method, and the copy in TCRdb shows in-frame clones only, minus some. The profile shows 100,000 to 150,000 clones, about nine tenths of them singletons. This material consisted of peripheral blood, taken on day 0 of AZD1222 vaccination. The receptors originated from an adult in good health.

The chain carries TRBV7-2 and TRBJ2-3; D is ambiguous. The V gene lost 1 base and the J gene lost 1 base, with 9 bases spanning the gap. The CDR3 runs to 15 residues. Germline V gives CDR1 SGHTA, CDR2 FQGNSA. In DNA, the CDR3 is TGTGCCAGCAGCTTAGGGGTCTTTCGCACAGATACGCAGTATTTT. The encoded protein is CASSLGVFRTDTQYF.

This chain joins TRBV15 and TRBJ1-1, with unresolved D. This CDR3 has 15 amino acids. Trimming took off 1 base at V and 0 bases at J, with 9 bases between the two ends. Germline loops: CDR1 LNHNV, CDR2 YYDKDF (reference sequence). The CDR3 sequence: CATSRAGSLNTEAFF. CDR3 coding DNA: TGTGCCACCAGCAGAGCTGGCAGCCTGAACACTGAAGCTTTCTTT.

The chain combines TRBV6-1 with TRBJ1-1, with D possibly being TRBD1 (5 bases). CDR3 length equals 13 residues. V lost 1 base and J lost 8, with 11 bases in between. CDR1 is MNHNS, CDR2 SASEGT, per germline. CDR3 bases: TGTGCCAGCAGTGAAGTAATGGGGGTAGAAGCTTTCTTT. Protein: CASSEVMGVEAFF.

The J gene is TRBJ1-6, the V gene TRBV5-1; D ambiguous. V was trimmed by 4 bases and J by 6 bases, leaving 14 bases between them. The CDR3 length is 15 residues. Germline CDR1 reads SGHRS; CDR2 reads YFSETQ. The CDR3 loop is CASSDMGPLNSPLHF. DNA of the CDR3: TGCGCCAGCAGCGACATGGGCCCCCTTAATTCACCCCTCCACTTT.

CDR3 DNA: TGTGCCAGCAGCTTACCTGGGACATTGTCTGCCGGAAACACCATATATTTT. Translating it yields CASSLPGTLSAGNTIYF. The chain has TRBV7-3 and TRBJ1-3; D may be TRBD1 (6 bases). The germline V gene has CDR1 SGHTA and CDR2 FQGTGA. The CDR3 is made up of 17 amino acids. Between the trimmed V and J ends, which lost 2 bases and 4 bases, there was a span of 18 bases.

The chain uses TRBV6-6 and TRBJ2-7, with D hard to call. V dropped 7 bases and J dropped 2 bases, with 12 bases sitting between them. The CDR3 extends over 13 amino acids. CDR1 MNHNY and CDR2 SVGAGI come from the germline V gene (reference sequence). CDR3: CASTPIDTYEQYF. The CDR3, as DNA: TGTGCCAGCACCCCCATTGACACCTACGAGCAGTACTTC.

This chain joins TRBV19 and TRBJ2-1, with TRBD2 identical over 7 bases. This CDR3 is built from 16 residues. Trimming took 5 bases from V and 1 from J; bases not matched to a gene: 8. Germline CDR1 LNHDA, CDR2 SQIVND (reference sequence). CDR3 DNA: TGTGCCAGTAGTTCGTTACTAGCGTTGTCCTACAATGAGCAGTTCTTC. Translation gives CASSSLLALSYNEQFF.

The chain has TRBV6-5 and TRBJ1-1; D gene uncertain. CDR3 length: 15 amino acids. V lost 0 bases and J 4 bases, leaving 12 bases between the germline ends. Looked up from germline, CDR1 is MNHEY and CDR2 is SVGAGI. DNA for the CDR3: TGTGCCAGCAGTTACTCGACAAAAGGGCTCACTGAAGCTTTCTTT. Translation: CASSYSTKGLTEAFF.

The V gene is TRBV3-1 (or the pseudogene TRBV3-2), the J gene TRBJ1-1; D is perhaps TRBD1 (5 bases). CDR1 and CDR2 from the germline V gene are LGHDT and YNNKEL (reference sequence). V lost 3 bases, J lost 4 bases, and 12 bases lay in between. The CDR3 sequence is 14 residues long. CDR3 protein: CASSQPRGTTEAFF. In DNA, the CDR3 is TGTGCCAGCAGCCAGCCCCGCGGGACCACTGAAGCTTTCTTT.

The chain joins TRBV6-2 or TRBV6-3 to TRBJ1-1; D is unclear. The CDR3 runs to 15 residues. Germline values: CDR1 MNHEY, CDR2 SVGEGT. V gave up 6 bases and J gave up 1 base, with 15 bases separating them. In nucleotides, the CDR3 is TGTGCCAGCAGCTATGCTTTCGACCCGAACACTGAAGCTTTCTTT. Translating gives CASSYAFDPNTEAFF.

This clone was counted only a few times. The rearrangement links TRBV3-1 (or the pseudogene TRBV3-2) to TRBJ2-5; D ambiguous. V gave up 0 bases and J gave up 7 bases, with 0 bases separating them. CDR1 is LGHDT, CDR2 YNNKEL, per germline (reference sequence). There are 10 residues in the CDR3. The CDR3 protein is CASSQETQYF. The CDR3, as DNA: TGTGCCAGCAGCCAAGAGACCCAGTACTTC.

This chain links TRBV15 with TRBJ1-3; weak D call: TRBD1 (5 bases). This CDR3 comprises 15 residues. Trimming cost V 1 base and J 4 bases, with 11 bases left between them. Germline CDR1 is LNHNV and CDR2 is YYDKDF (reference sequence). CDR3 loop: CATSRGGDGGNTIYF. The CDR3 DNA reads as TGTGCCACCAGCAGAGGAGGGGACGGGGGAAACACCATATATTTT.

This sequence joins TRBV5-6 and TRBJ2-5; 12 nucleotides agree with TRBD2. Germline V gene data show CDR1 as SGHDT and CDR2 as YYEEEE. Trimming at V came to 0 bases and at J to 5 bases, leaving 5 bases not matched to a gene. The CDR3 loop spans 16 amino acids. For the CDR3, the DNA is TGTGCCAGCAGCTTGGCTAGCGGGGGGGAGGGCGAGACCCAGTACTTC. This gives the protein CASSLASGGEGETQYF.

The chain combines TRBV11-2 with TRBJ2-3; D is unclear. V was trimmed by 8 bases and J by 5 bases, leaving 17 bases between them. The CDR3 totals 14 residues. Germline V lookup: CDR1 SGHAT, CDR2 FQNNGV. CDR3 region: CASGQVTWGDTQYF. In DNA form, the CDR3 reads TGTGCCAGCGGGCAGGTGACCTGGGGAGATACGCAGTATTTT. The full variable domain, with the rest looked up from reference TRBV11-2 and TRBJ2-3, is EAGVAQSPRYKIIEKRQSVAFWCNPISGHATLYWYQQILGQGPKLLIQFQNNGVVDDSQLPKDRFSAERLKGVDSTLKIQPAKLEDSAVYLCASGQVTWGDTQYFGPGTRLTVL.

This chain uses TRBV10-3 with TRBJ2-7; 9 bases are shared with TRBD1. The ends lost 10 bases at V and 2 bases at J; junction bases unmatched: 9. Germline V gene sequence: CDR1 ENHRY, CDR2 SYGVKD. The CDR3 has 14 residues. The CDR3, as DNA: TGTGCCACGTCGACAGGGGGGTCGACCTACGAGCAGTACTTC. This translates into CATSTGGSTYEQYF.

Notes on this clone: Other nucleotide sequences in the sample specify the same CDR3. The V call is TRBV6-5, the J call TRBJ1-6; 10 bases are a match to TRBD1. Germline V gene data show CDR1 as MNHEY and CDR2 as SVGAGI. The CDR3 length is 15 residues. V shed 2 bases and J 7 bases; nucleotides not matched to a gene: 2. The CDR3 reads CASSYQGQGNSPLHF. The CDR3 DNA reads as TGTGCCAGCAGTTACCAGGGACAGGGGAATTCACCCCTCCACTTT.

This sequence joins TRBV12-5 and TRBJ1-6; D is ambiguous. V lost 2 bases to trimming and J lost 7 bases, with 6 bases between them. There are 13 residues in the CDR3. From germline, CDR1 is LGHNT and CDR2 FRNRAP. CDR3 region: CASGLSQNSPLHF. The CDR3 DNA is TGTGCTAGTGGTTTGTCACAAAATTCACCCCTCCACTTT.

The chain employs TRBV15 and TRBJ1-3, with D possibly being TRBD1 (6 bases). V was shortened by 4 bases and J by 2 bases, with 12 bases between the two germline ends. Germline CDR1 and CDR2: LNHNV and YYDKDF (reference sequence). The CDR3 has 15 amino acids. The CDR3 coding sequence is TGTGCCACCAGCATAGGGGGGATAACTGGAAACACCATATATTTT. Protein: CATSIGGITGNTIYF.

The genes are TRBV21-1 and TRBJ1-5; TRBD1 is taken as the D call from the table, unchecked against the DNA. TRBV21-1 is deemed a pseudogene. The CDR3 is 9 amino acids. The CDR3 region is CAPRGTQHF. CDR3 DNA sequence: TGTGCCCCCAGGGGTACCCAGCATTTT.

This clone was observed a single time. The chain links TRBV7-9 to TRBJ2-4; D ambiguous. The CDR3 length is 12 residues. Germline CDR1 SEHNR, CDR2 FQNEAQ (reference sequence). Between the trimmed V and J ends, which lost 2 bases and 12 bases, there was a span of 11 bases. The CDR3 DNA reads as TGTGCCAGCAGCTTACCGGGTGTAGGTCAGTACTTC. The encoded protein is CASSLPGVGQYF.

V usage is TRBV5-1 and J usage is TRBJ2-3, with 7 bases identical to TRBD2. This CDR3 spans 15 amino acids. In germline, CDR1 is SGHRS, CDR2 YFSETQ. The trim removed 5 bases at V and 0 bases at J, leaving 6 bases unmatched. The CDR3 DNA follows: TGCGCCAGCAGTCCCGGGACTACCAGCACAGATACGCAGTATTTT. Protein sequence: CASSPGTTSTDTQYF.

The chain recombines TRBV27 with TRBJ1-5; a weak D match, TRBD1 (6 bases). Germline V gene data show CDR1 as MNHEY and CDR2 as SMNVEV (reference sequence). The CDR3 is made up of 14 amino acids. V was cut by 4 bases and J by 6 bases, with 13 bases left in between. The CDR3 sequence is CASSSTGYSQPQHF. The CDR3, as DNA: TGTGCCAGCAGTTCTACAGGGTATAGTCAGCCCCAGCATTTT.

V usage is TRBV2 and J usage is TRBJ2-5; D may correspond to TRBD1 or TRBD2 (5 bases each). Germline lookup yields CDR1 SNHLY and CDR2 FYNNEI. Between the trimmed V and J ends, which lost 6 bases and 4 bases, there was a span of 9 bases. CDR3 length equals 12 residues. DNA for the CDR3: TGTGCCAGCAGGTGGGGGTCAGAGACCCAGTACTTC. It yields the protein CASRWGSETQYF.